This T cell receptor (beta chain) derives from a study of blood T cell repertoires in COVID-19. Across the study: T cells, B-cell-depleted T cells, or PBMCs supplied cDNA or gDNA.

The CDR3 runs 18 residues. Germline V gives CDR1 LGHDT, CDR2 YNNKEL (reference sequence). Trimming stripped 4 bases from V and 4 bases from J, with 23 bases between. Per the original methods: Estimated nucleated cell counts came from reference gene primer amplification. The repertoire was sequenced with immunoSEQ multiplex PCR; TCRdb's copy has only in-frame clones and lacks some. That table is the source of V, J and clone size, and D and trimming were worked out from the DNA. This table holds about 54,000 clones, 86% found once. Specimen: peripheral blood. The rearrangement links TRBV3-1 (or the pseudogene TRBV3-2) to TRBJ2-1; possible D gene TRBD2, 6 bases. This TCR derives from a human donor in a cohort sampled during active COVID-19. This chain's CDR3 is CASSLSAPTSRYYNEQFF. In DNA form, the CDR3 reads TGTGCCAGCAGCCTAAGCGCTCCGACTAGTCGATATTACAATGAGCAGTTCTTC.